Included here is one T cell receptor (beta chain) sequence, with context. Measured with immunoSEQ multiplex PCR; TCRdb has only the in-frame clones, and not every one. There are about half a million clones in the sample; around 77% occur only once, and 9.5% to 15% lies in the top ten. This entry comes from a study of shared clonotypes between healthy human individuals. This CDR3 comprises 17 residues. CDR1 is SGDLS, CDR2 YYNGEE, per germline. Trimming cost V 2 bases and J 4 bases; bases outside gene matches: 9. The clonotype comes from a woman in her thirties or forties in good health. Some clones in this sample may be carry-over from other donors' samples. The sequencing input was PBMCs. V and J are TRBV9 and TRBJ1-2, with 12 bases fitting TRBD1. CDR3 sequence reads: CASSVSGTGGIGYGYTF. The CDR3 DNA reads as TGTGCCAGCAGCGTGTCCGGGACAGGGGGCATAGGCTATGGCTACACCTTC.